Here is one TCR beta chain with its context. This sample stems from a study of blood T cell repertoires in COVID-19. Study as a whole: Nucleic acid was either cDNA or gDNA, and it came from T cells, B-cell-depleted T cells, or PBMCs.

Assay: immunoSEQ multiplex PCR; the TCRdb copy retains only in-frame clones and omits some. In the table there are a few hundred thousand clones, roughly 87% of which are singletons. Cohorts were determined from participant-reported clinical history. Germline values: CDR1 KGHDR, CDR2 SFDVKD. The CDR3 contains 17 residues. Trimming cost V 1 base and J 5 bases; bases outside gene matches: 10. The sequence came from a woman aged 40 to 55 who had recovered from COVID-19. The genes are TRBV24-1 and TRBJ1-1; 9 bases agree with TRBD1. Input material: PBMCs or T cells enriched from blood (not recorded which). Here the CDR3 DNA reads TGTGCCACCAGTGATTTCGACAGGGGGAGGGTTAGAACTGAAGCTTTCTTT. Encoded protein: CATSDFDRGRVRTEAFF.